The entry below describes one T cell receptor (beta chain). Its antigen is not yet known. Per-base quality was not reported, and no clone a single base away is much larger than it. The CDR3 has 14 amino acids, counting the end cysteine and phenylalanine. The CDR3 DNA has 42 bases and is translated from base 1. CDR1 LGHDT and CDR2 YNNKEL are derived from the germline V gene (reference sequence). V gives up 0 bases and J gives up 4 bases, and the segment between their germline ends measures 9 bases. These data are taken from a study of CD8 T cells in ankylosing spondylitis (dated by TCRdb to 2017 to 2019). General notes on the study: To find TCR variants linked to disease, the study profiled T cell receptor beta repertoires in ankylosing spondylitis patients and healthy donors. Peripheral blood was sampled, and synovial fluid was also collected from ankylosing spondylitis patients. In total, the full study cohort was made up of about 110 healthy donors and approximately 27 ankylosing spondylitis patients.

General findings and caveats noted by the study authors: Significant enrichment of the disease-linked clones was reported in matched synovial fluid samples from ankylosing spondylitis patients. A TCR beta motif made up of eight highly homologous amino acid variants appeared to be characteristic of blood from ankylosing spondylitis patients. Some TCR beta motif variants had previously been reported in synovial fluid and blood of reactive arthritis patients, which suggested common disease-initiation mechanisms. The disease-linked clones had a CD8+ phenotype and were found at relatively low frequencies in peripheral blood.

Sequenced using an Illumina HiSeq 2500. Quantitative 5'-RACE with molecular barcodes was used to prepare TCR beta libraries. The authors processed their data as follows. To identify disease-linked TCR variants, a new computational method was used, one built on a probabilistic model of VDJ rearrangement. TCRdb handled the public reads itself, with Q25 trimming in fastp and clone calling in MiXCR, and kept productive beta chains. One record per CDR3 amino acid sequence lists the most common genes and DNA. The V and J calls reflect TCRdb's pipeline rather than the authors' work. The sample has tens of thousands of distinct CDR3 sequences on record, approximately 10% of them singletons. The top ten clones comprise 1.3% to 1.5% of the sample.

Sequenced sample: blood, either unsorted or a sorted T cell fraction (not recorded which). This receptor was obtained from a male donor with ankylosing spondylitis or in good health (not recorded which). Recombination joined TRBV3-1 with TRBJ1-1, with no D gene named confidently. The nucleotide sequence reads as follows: TGTGCCAGCAGCCAAGACGGCGGGTTCACTGAAGCTTTCTTT. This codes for CASSQDGGFTEAFF.